The 4 T cell receptor beta chains presented below share a single source sample, sequenced in a study of cytomegalovirus exposure and HLA in healthy donors. Generated by immunoSEQ multiplex PCR, the TCRdb table keeps only in-frame clones and is missing some. This table holds under 200,000 clones, under 95% found once. Sequences were obtained from PBMCs. These TCRs come from a woman aged 18-35 years in good health and CMV-seropositive.

This chain's CDR3 is CASSLTGVAGGPYNEQFF. The CDR3 bases are TGTGCCAGCAGCTTAACGGGCGTAGCGGGAGGGCCCTACAATGAGCAGTTCTTC. The chain couples TRBV7-3 to TRBJ2-1; 11 nucleotides align to TRBD2. Trimming cost V 0 bases and J 2 bases; bases outside gene matches: 6. The CDR3 spans 18 residues. CDR1 and CDR2 (germline): SGHTA, FQGTGA.

V is TRBV6-1 and J is TRBJ2-7; D might be TRBD1 (6 bases). Looked up from germline, CDR1 is MNHNS and CDR2 is SASEGT. The CDR3 has 15 residues. V dropped 2 bases and J dropped 0 bases, with 11 bases sitting between them. The CDR3 sequence: CASSEFVDSSYEQYF. The CDR3 nucleotides read TGTGCCAGCAGTGAATTTGTGGACAGCTCCTACGAGCAGTACTTC.

This clone was recorded only once. V is TRBV4-3 and J is TRBJ2-3; TRBD2 aligns across 8 bases. The CDR3 spans 16 residues. With 3 bases clipped from V and 0 bases from J, the junction kept 5 bases outside the gene matches. Per the germline V gene, CDR1 is LGHNA and CDR2 is YSLEER. CDR3 residues: CASSQGLDGSTDTQYF. In DNA form, the CDR3 reads TGCGCCAGCAGCCAGGGACTAGATGGTAGCACAGATACGCAGTATTTT.

The V and J genes are TRBV18 and TRBJ1-5; D unclear. The germline V gene has CDR1 KGHSH and CDR2 LQKENI. Trimming removed 3 bases at V and 1 base at J, with 4 bases between. The CDR3 loop spans 13 amino acids. CDR3 nucleotide sequence: TGTGCCAGCTCACCGTCAAGCAATCAGCCCCAGCATTTT. It specifies CASSPSSNQPQHF.